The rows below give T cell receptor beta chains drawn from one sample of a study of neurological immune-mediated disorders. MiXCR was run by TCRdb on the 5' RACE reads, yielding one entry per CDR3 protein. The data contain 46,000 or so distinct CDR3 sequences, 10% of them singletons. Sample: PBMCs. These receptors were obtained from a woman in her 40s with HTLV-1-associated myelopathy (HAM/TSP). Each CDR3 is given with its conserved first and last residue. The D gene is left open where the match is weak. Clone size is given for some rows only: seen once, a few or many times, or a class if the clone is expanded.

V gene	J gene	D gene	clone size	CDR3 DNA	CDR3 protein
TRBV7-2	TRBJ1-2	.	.	TGTGCCAGCAGTATAGACCCAGACCGCTATGGCTACACCTTC	CASSIDPDRYGYTF
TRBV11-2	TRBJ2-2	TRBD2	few	TGTGCCAGCAGCCCGGGGACTAGCGGGAGAACCGGGGAGCTGTTTTTT	CASSPGTSGRTGELFF
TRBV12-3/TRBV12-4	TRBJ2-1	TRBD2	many	TGTGCCAGCTGCAGCGGGGGGGCCGTCTACAATGAGCAGTTCTTC	CASCSGGAVYNEQFF
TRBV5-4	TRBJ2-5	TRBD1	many	TGTGCCAGCAGTCGCTTATCAGGGGGAGAGACCCAGTACTTC	CASSRLSGGETQYF
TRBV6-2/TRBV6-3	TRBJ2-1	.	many	TGTGCCAGCAGTTACCTGGGTCTCCGGGAGCAGTTCTTC	CASSYLGLREQFF
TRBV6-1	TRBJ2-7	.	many	TGTGCCAGCAGTGATCGGGGAGCCTACGAGCAGTACTTC	CASSDRGAYEQYF
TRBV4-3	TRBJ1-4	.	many	TGCGCCAGCAGCCAAGAGCTGGCAGGGCCTAATGAAAAACTGTTTTTT	CASSQELAGPNEKLFF
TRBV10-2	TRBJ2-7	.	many	TGCGCCAGCAGTGAGCCCGGAAGGGCCTACGAGCAGTACTTC	CASSEPGRAYEQYF
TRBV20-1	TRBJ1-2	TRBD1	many	TGCAGTGCTTTGGACAGGGGGCGAGATGGCTACACCTTC	CSALDRGRDGYTF
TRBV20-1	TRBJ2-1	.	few	TGCAGTGCTAGAGATCCGCAGGGGAACTACAATGAGCAGTTCTTC	CSARDPQGNYNEQFF
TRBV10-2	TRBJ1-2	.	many	TGCGCCAGCAGTGGGCAACGGTTTAATCTATGGAGGTACACCTTC	CASSGQRFNLWRYTF
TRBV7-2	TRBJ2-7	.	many	TGTGCCAGCAGCTTATACAGAGACTACGAGCAGTACTTC	CASSLYRDYEQYF
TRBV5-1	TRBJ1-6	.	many	TGCGCCAGCAGCCTCGGGGGTATCGATAATTCACCCCTCCACTTT	CASSLGGIDNSPLHF
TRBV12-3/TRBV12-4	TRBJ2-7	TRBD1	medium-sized	TGTGCCAGCTTGAGGACAGGGGCGAACGAGCAGTACTTC	CASLRTGANEQYF